This TCR beta chain derives from a study of blood T cell repertoires in COVID-19. Whole-study context: The origin of the acute and convalescent COVID-19 samples was the United States, Italy and Spain. Sources were T cells, B-cell-depleted T cells, or PBMCs; the material itself was cDNA or gDNA.

Enrollment of patients from Seattle took place during active infection, with longitudinal follow-up. Per the original data handling: Reference gene primer amplification yielded estimated nucleated cell counts. The repertoire was sequenced with immunoSEQ multiplex PCR; TCRdb's copy has only in-frame clones and lacks some. The DNA was the basis for D and trimming; V, J and clone size are from that table. This sample has more than 300,000 clones, with roughly 90% found just once. The specimen was peripheral blood. This sequence was found in a woman younger than 45 with COVID-19, enrolled during active disease.

The CDR3 here is CASSQDLTWESYGYTF. The CDR3 nucleotides read TGTGCCAGCAGCCAAGATTTGACTTGGGAGAGCTATGGCTACACCTTC. The V call is TRBV3-1 (or the pseudogene TRBV3-2), the J call TRBJ1-2; D gene unclear. The CDR3 sequence is 16 residues long. Trimming removed 0 bases from V and 4 bases from J, with 15 bases in between. Germline lookup yields CDR1 LGHDT and CDR2 YNNKEL (reference sequence).